Described below is a single TCR beta chain sequence and its context. The specificity of this receptor is unknown. Base-call qualities are not available, and no considerably larger clone is one nucleotide away. The data are from a study of control samples from healthy donors and cancer patients (dated by TCRdb to between 2020 and 2021). Library preparation employed the immunoSEQ multiplex PCR assay. What TCRdb holds here is the immuneACCESS table cut down to in-frame rearrangements. Part of the clones is not present; checked against another copy, under half of the missing clones reflect an unresolved V gene, and the others are unexplained. This sample has 70,000 to 80,000 clones in its table, and 70% to 90% of those were observed once. The ten largest make up 1.9% of the sample. CDR1 SGHDN and CDR2 FVKESK are derived from the germline V gene. Germline trimming amounts to 1 base on V and 0 bases on J, with 3 as the count of junction bases outside the gene matches. CDR3 length: 16 amino acids, cysteine to phenylalanine. Left in the record is the CDR3 DNA by itself, 48 bases read in frame from the first base.

The clonotype originates from a woman in her sixties with head and neck cancer. Material for sequencing was PBMCs. Recombination connected TRBV14 to TRBJ2-3; 8 junctional bases match TRBD2. This receptor carries the CDR3 CASSQGSSGSTDTQYF. The sequenced DNA: TGTGCCAGCAGCCAAGGTTCTAGCGGGAGCACAGATACGCAGTATTTT.